The clone carrying this T cell receptor beta chain was found many times. What it binds is unknown. This specimen belongs to a study of early T cells in non-severe SARS-CoV-2 infection. Study overall: The sequenced material was bulk RNA from unsorted whole blood, and its chains were unpaired.

Attachment of unique molecular identifiers was made to individual cDNA molecules. TCRdb analysed the 5' RACE reads with MiXCR anew, one entry per CDR3 protein. The sample has about 62,000 distinct CDR3 sequences, roughly 8.8% seen once. Study-wide results and limits: Private and CD4 specificities were missed by VDJdb matching, skewed to anti-spike CD8.

In germline, CDR1 is DFQATT, CDR2 SNEGSKA (reference sequence). The CDR3 covers 14 residues. Trimming removed 6 bases at V and 4 bases at J, with 18 bases between. This rearrangement joins TRBV20-1 to TRBJ2-5, with D possibly being TRBD1 (6 bases). Specimen: whole blood. This sequence originates from an adult who was a healthcare worker with PCR-confirmed SARS-CoV-2 infection or an uninfected control (not recorded which). CDR3 residues: CSAVSSGVGETQYF. The CDR3 bases are TGCAGTGCCGTTTCCTCAGGGGTAGGAGAGACCCAGTACTTC.